The subject of this entry is one T cell receptor (beta chain). Each participant's cohort was designated according to participant-reported clinical history. Per germline, CDR1 SEHNR and CDR2 FQNEAQ (reference sequence). V lost 6 bases to trimming and J lost 8 bases; unmatched junction nucleotides: 8. The CDR3 is made up of 15 amino acids. The sample belongs to a study of blood T cell repertoires in COVID-19. Sequencing used immunoSEQ multiplex PCR; TCRdb keeps in-frame clones, though not all of them. The profile covers 200,000 to 300,000 clones, with 88% appearing a single time and more than 0.95% taken by the ten largest.

This sequence originates from a woman aged 40 to 49 with acute COVID-19. This chain joins TRBV7-9 and TRBJ2-1; 12 bases line up with TRBD2. Sequences were obtained from PBMCs or T cells enriched from blood (not recorded which). CDR3 DNA: TGTGCCAGCAGTCGGACTAGCGGGACTTCCTATGAGCAGTTCTTC. Amino acids: CASSRTSGTSYEQFF. The full variable domain, completed using reference TRBV7-9 and TRBJ2-1, is DTGVSQNPRHKITKRGQNVTFRCDPISEHNRLYWYRQTLGQGPEFLTYFQNEAQLEKSRLLSDRFSAERPKGSFSTLEIQRTEQGDSAMYLCASSRTSGTSYEQFFGPGTRLTVL.